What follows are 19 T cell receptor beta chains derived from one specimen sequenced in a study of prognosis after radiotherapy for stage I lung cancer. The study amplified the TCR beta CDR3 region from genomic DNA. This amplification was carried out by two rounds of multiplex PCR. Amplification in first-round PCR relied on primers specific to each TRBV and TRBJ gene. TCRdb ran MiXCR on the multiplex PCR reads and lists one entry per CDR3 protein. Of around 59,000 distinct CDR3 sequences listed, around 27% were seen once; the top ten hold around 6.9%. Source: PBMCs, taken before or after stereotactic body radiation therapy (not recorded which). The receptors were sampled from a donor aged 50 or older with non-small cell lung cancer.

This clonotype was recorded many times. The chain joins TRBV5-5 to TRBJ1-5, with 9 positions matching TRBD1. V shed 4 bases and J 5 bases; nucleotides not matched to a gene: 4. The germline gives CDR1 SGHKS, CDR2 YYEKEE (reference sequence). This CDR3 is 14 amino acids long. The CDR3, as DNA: TGTGCCAGCAGCAGACAGGGGGGCGATCAGCCCCAGCATTTT. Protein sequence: CASSRQGGDQPQHF.

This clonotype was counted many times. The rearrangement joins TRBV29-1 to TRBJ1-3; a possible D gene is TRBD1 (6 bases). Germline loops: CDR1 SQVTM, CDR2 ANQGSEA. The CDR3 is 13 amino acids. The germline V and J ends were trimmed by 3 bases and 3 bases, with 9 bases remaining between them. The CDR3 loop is CSVDGGGGNTIYF. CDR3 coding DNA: TGCAGCGTTGACGGAGGGGGTGGAAACACCATATATTTT.

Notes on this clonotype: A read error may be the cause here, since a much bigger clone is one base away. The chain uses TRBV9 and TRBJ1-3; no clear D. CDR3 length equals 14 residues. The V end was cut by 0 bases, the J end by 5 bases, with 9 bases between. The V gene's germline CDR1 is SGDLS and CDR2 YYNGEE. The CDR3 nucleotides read TGTGCCAGCAGCGTAGGTAGTTCTAGAAACACCATATATTTT. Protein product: CASSVGSSRNTIYF.

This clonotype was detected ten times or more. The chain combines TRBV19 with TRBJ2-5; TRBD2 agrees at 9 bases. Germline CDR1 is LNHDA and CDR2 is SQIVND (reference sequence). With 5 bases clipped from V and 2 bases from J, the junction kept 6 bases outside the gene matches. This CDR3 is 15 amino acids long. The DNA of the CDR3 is TGTGCCAGTAGTCGGTTGGCGGGGGGGCAAGAGACCCAGTACTTC. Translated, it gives CASSRLAGGQETQYF. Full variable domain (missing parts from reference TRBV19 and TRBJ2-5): DGGITQSPKYLFRKEGQNVTLSCEQNLNHDAMYWYRQDPGQGLRLIYYSQIVNDFQKGDIAEGYSVSREKKESFPLTVTSAQKNPTAFYLCASSRLAGGQETQYFGPGTRLLVL.

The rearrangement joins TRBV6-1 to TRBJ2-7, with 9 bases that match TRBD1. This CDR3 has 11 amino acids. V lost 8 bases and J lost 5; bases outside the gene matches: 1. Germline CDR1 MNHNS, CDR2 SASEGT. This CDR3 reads CASDRGDEQYF. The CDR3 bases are TGTGCCAGCGACAGGGGGGACGAGCAGTACTTC.

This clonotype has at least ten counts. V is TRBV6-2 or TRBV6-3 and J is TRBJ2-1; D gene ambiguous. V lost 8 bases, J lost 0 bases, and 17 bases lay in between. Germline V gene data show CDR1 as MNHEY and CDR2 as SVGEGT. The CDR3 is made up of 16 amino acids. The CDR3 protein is CASGSAGTSSYNEQFF. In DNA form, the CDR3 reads TGTGCCAGCGGGTCGGCTGGAACCAGCTCCTACAATGAGCAGTTCTTC.

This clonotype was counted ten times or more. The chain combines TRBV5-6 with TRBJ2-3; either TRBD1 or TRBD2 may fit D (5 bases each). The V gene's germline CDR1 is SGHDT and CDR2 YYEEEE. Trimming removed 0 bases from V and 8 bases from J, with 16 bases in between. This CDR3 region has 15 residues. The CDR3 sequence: CASSLEGRSGGTQYF. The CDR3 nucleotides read TGTGCCAGCAGCTTGGAGGGACGGTCTGGGGGTACGCAGTATTTT.

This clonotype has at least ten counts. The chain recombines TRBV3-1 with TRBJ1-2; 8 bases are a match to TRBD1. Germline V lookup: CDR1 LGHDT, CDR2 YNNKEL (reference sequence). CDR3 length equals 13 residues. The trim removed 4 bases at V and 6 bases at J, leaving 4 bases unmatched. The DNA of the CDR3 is TGTGCCAGCAGCCCCAGGGGGCAGGATGGCTACACCTTC. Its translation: CASSPRGQDGYTF.

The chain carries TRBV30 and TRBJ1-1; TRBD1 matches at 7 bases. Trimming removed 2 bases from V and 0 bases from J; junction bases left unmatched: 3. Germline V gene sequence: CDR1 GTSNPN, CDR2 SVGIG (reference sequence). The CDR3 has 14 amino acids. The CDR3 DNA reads TGTGCCTGGAGTAGGAGGGGGCTGAACACTGAAGCTTTCTTT. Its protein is CAWSRRGLNTEAFF.

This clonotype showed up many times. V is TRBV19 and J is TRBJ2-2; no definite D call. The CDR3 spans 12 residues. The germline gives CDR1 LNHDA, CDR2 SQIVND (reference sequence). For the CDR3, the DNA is TGTTGGGTCTGGAGGAACACCGGGGAGCTGTTTTTT. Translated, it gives CWVWRNTGELFF.

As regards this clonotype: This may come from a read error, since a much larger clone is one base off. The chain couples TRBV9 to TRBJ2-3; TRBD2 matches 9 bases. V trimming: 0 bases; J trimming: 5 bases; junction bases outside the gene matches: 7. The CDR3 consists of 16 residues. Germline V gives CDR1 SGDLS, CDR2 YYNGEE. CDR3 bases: TGTGCCAGCAGCGTAGGGACTAGCGAGGGGAAAGATACGCAGTATTTT. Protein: CASSVGTSEGKDTQYF.

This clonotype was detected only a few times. The CDR3 region is CASSLVGTSGETQYF. The CDR3 bases are TGTGCCAGCAGCTTGGTTGGGACGTCGGGGGAGACCCAGTACTTC. The chain combines TRBV5-4 with TRBJ2-5; tentatively, D is TRBD1 or TRBD2 (5 bases each). This CDR3 is built from 15 residues. Germline V gives CDR1 SGHNT, CDR2 YYREEE (reference sequence). V was pared by 0 bases and J by 5 bases, with 14 bases between.

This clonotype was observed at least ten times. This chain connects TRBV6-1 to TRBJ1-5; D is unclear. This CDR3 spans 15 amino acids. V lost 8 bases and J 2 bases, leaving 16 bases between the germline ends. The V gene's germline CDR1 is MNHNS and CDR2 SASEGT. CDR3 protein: CASAGGGRGNQPQHF. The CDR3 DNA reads TGTGCCAGCGCGGGTGGAGGGCGTGGCAATCAGCCCCAGCATTTT.

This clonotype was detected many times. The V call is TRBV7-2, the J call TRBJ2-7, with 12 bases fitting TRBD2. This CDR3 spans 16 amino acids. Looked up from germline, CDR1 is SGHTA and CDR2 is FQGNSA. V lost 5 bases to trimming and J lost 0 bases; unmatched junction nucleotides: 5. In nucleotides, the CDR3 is TGTGCCAGCAGCGAGACTAGCGGGGGCCCCTCCTACGAGCAGTACTTC. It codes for CASSETSGGPSYEQYF.

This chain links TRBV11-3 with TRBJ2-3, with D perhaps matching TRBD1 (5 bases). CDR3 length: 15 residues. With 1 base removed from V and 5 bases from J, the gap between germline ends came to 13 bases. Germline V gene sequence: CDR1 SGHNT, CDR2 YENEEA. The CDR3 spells CASSLGGQGLDTQYF. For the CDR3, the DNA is TGTGCCAGCAGCTTAGGGGGCCAGGGCTTAGATACGCAGTATTTT.

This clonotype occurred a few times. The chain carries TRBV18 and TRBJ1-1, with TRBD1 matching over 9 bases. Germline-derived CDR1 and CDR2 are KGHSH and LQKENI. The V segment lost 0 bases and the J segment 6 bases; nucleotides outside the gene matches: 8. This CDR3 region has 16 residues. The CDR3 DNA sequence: TGTGCCAGCTCACCACCGGTCGGGACAGGGTTGGCTGAAGCTTTCTTT. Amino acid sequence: CASSPPVGTGLAEAFF.

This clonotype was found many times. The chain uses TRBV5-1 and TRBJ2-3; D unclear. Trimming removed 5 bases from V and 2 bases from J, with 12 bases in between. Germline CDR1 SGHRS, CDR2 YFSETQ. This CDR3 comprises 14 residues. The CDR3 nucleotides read TGCGCCAGCAGAGGCACGGTCACCACAGATACGCAGTATTTT. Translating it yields CASRGTVTTDTQYF.

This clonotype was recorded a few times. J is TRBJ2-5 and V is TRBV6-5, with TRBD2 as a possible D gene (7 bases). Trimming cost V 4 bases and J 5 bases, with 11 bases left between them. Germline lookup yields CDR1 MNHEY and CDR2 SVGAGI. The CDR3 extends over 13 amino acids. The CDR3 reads CASSSGGHETQYF. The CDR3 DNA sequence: TGTGCCAGCAGTTCGGGGGGCCACGAGACCCAGTACTTC.

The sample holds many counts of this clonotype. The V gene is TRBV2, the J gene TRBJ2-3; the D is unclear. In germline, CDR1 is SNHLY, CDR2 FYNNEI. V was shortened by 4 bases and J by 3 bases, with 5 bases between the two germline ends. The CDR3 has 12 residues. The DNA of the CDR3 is TGTGCCAGCAGTGCCGGAACAGATACGCAGTATTTT. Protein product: CASSAGTDTQYF.